This paragraph covers one T cell receptor beta chain sequence. The antigen is undetermined. The sample belongs to a study of T cells in Graves' hyperthyroidism and ophthalmopathy. The study, taken as a whole, reports: The model made its ophthalmopathy prediction, and onset followed a median approximately 6 months later. Researchers found most expanded thyroid clonotypes above 0.001 in blood as well.

The study based diagnoses on clinical symptoms, serum thyroxine and TRAb, thyroid ultrasound and orbital computed tomography. Out of approximately 9.9 ml of fresh peripheral blood came the PBMCs. The CDR3 regions of TCR beta were amplified from RNA transcripts. The study used the HTBI primer set for a first-round RT-PCR of the TCR CDR3. TCRdb re-derived calls from the multiplex PCR reads in MiXCR, one entry per CDR3 protein. The sample contains under 350,000 distinct CDR3 sequences, 18% of which appear only once. The CDR3 extends over 15 amino acids. Deletions cut 3 bases from V and 2 bases from J, with 14 bases between.

Sequenced sample: blood. The gene calls are TRBV12-3 or TRBV12-4 and TRBJ2-7; a weak D match, TRBD1 (6 bases). The clonotype originates from a woman between 45 and 60 years old with Graves' hyperthyroidism. CDR3 loop: CASSFLGQATYEQYF. CDR3 DNA sequence: TGTGCCAGCAGTTTCCTGGGACAAGCGACCTACGAGCAGTACTTC.